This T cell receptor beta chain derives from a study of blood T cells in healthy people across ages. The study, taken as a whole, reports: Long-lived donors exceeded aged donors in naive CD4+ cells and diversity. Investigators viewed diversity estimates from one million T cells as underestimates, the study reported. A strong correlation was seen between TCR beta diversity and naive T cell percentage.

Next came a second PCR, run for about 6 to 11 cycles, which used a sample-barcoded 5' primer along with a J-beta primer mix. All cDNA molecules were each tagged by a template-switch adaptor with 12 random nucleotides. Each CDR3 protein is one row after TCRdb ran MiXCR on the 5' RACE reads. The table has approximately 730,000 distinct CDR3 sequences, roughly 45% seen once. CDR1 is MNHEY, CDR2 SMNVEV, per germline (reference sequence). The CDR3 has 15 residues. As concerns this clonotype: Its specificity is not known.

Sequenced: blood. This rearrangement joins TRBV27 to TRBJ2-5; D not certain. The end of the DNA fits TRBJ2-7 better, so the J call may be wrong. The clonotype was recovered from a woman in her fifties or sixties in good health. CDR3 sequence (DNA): TGTGCCAGCAGTTTAGAGTCAGGATATCCCTACGAGCAGTACTTC. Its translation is CASSLESGYPYEQYF.